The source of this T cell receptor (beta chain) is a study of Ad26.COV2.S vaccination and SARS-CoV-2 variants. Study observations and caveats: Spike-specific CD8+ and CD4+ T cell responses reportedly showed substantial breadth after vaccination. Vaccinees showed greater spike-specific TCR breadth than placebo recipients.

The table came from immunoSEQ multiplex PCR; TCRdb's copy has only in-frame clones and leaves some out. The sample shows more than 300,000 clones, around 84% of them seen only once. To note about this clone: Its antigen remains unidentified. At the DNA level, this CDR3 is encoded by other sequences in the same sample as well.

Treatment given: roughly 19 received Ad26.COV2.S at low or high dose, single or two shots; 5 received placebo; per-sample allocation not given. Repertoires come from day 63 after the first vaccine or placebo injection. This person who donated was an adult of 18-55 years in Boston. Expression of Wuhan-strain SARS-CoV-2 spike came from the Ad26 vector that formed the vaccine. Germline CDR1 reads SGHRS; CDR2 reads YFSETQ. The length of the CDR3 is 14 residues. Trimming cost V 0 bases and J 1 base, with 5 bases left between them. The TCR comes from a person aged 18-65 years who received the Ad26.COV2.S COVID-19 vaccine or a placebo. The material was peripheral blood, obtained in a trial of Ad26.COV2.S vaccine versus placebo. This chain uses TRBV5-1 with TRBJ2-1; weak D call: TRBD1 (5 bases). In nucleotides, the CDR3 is TGCGCCAGCAGCTTGGGACAGTCCTACAATGAGCAGTTCTTC. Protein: CASSLGQSYNEQFF. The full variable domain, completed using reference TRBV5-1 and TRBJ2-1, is KAGVTQTPRYLIKTRGQQVTLSCSPISGHRSVSWYQQTPGQGLQFLFEYFSETQRNKGNFPGRFSGRQFSNSRSEMNVSTLELGDSALYLCASSLGQSYNEQFFGPGTRLTVL.